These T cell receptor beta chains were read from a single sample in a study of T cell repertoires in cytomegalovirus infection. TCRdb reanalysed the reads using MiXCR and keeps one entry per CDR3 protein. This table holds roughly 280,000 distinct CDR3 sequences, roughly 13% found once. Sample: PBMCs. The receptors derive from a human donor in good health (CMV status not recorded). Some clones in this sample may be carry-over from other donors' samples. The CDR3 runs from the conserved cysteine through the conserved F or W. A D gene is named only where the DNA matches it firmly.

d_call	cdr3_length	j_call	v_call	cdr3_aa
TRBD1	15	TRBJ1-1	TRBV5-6	CASSLGQGAGTEAFF
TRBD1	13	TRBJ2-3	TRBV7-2	CASSQQGGDTQYF
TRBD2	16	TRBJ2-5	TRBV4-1	CASSPWTSGEGETQYF
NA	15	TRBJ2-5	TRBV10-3	CAISEGPRSSETQYF
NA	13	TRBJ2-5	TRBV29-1	CSVDVRQQETQYF
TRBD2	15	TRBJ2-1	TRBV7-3	CASSPGGSSYNEQFF
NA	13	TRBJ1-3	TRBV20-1	CSARDWIRNTIYF
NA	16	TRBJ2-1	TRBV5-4	CASSLGRTHSYNEQFF
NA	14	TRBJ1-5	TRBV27	CASSSRGPNQPQHF
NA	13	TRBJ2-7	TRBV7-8	CASSLELNYEQYF
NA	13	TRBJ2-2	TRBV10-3	CAIGAESSGELFF
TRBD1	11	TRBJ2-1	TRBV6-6	CASSWDRGQFF
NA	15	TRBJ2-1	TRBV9	CASSVAPATSNEQFF
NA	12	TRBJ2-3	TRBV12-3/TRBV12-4	CASRQAEDTQYF
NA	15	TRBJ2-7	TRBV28	CASSPSFGARYEQYF
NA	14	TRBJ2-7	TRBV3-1	CASSPWTERREQYF
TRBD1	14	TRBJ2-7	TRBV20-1	CSARRTGDSYEQYF
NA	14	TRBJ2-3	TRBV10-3	CAISHSEGSDTQYF
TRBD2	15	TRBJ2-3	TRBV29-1	CSVEGRAGGPDTQYF
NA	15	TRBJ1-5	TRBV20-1	CSAQKPQGNNQPQHF
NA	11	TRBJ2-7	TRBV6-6	CASSHPEEKYF